A selection of T cell receptor beta chains follows, all from one sample in a study of blood T cell repertoires in COVID-19. This table comes from immunoSEQ multiplex PCR, and its TCRdb copy is limited to in-frame clones, with some not included. In the table there are 90,000 to 110,000 clones, 65% to 90% of which are singletons. Sample: peripheral blood. The receptors stem from an elderly man with acute or convalescent COVID-19. The CDR3 runs from the conserved cysteine through the conserved F or W. The D gene is left open where the match is weak.

cdr3_aa: CASSQPTGREQYF; v_call: TRBV3-1/TRBV3-2; d_call: -
cdr3_aa: CASSRQGQGETQYF; v_call: TRBV5-5; d_call: TRBD1
cdr3_aa: CASSLLTPNTEAFF; v_call: TRBV5-1; d_call: -
cdr3_aa: CASSYRRGTSRSSYNEQFF; v_call: TRBV6-2/TRBV6-3; d_call: TRBD2
cdr3_aa: CASSLQTGLSGANVLTF; v_call: TRBV5-8; d_call: -
cdr3_aa: CASSYGPVYSNQPQHF; v_call: TRBV6-5; d_call: -
cdr3_aa: CASSQEGRGSSRGRVEIEAFF; v_call: TRBV4-2; d_call: -
cdr3_aa: CASSPMGASGVSYNEQFF; v_call: TRBV7-2; d_call: TRBD2
cdr3_aa: CASSLSLAGGQETQYF; v_call: TRBV11-2; d_call: -
cdr3_aa: CASSLGLAGPTGELFF; v_call: TRBV5-1; d_call: TRBD2
cdr3_aa: CASSGRLAGDEQYF; v_call: TRBV10-2; d_call: TRBD2
cdr3_aa: CASSENSGEGSPLHF; v_call: TRBV5-1; d_call: -
cdr3_aa: CAISESEQTPSYEQYF; v_call: TRBV10-3; d_call: -
cdr3_aa: CASSALTGQETQYF; v_call: TRBV13; d_call: TRBD1
cdr3_aa: CASSSGHGYYEQYF; v_call: TRBV28; d_call: -
cdr3_aa: CASSVTFSAGNTIYF; v_call: TRBV9; d_call: -
cdr3_aa: CASSPPIPGQVTDTQYF; v_call: TRBV28; d_call: TRBD1
cdr3_aa: CASSPALDRGRNTIYF; v_call: TRBV18; d_call: TRBD1
cdr3_aa: CSVTTRNSNQPQHF; v_call: TRBV29-1; d_call: -
cdr3_aa: CATGWFEGGTDTQYF; v_call: TRBV10-3; d_call: -
cdr3_aa: CASSPGLAGGPADTQYF; v_call: TRBV7-3; d_call: TRBD2
cdr3_aa: CASSFRDRGRLETQYF; v_call: TRBV19; d_call: TRBD1
cdr3_aa: CASSDRGQDGELFF; v_call: TRBV19; d_call: TRBD1
cdr3_aa: CASSPWGGGNYGYTF; v_call: TRBV18; d_call: -
cdr3_aa: CSVGPHDRVGETQYF; v_call: TRBV29-1; d_call: TRBD1
cdr3_aa: CASTSSGTGGQKLFF; v_call: TRBV19; d_call: TRBD1
cdr3_aa: CASSPSGLRNTIYF; v_call: TRBV18; d_call: -
cdr3_aa: CASSGQGSGDQPQHF; v_call: TRBV6-2/TRBV6-3; d_call: TRBD1